The 3 T cell receptor beta chains below were found in one sample sequenced in a study of blood T cell repertoires in COVID-19. Sequencing used immunoSEQ multiplex PCR; TCRdb keeps in-frame clones, though not all of them. The repertoire holds about 190,000 clones, with 75% to 90% as singletons. Sequenced: peripheral blood. These TCRs come from a man in his forties or fifties with acute or convalescent COVID-19.

The chain employs TRBV2 and TRBJ2-3; 10 bases line up with TRBD2. Trimming removed 7 bases from V and 4 bases from J; junction bases left unmatched: 5. The CDR3 contains 14 residues. Germline V CDR1 and CDR2: SNHLY, FYNNEI. DNA for the CDR3: TGTGCCAGCATTGAGCGGGGGGGCTCAGATACGCAGTATTTT. Translated: CASIERGGSDTQYF.

The chain is built from TRBV23-1 and TRBJ1-5; 9 nucleotides agree with TRBD1. TRBV23-1 is an ORF, and what it does is uncertain. This CDR3 has 14 residues. Trimming cost V 8 bases and J 6 bases; bases outside gene matches: 8. The CDR3 is CASATGQGVQPQHF. CDR3 nucleotide sequence: TGCGCCAGCGCAACGGGACAGGGTGTTCAGCCCCAGCATTTT.

The J gene is TRBJ2-7, the V gene TRBV11-2, with TRBD1 matching over 8 bases. J lost 1 base, V lost 11 bases, and 7 bases had no gene match. The CDR3 totals 13 residues. The germline gives CDR1 SGHAT, CDR2 FQNNGV. CDR3 DNA: TGTGCCTCGCTAGACAGGGGATCCTACGAGCAGTACTTC. This codes for CASLDRGSYEQYF. Complete variable domain (other parts from reference TRBV11-2 and TRBJ2-7): EAGVAQSPRYKIIEKRQSVAFWCNPISGHATLYWYQQILGQGPKLLIQFQNNGVVDDSQLPKDRFSAERLKGVDSTLKIQPAKLEDSAVYLCASLDRGSYEQYFGPGTRLTVT.